This T cell receptor (beta chain) stems from a study of OX40 agonist ivuxolimab in advanced cancers. About the study as a whole: Ivuxolimab was a fully human IgG2 agonistic monoclonal antibody targeting the costimulatory receptor OX40 (CD134). The dose-escalation cohort was 82.7% male with a mean age of approximately 60 years, ranging from roughly 20 to 85. Peripheral TCRbeta sequencing aimed to test whether ivuxolimab altered TCR sequence diversity and caused clonal T-cell expansion. Intravenous ivuxolimab was administered to patients every 2 weeks at six dose levels: 0.01, 0.1, 0.3, 1.5, 3 and 10 mg/kg. Among the approximately 50 dose-escalation patients, about 19 had hepatocellular carcinoma, approximately 15 melanoma, 9 renal cell carcinoma and 9 head and neck cancer. Patients were allowed to have had prior anti-PD-1, anti-PD-L1 or anti-CTLA-4 therapy, and around 43% of the dose-escalation patients had been treated with checkpoint inhibitors. The paper describes the monotherapy dose-escalation part (N of about 47 patients) of the phase I trial of ivuxolimab. Partial responses were achieved by three dose-escalation patients, of whom one had hepatocellular carcinoma and two had cutaneous melanoma.

V drops 3 bases and J drops 1 base, leaving 15 bases in between. Via the germline V gene, CDR1 is KGHSH and CDR2 LQKENI. The CDR3 spans 16 residues, from the cysteine through the phenylalanine. Just the 48-base CDR3 DNA is kept, in frame starting at base 1. The investigation overall reported the following: Clonal expansion of both CD4+ and CD8+ blood T cells was observed from baseline to week 6 at doses 0.1 to 3.0 mg/kg. After ivuxolimab, expanded clones were on average more numerous among CD8+ T cells than among CD4+ T cells. Low levels of normalized T-cell clonal expansion were also seen in some patients who did not respond. The antigen specificity of the clonally expanded peripheral T cells was not determined. In the 0.1-3.0 mg/kg groups, partial responders had among the lowest normalized peripheral clonal expansion, particularly in CD8+ T cells.

On this clone: Its antigen is currently not known. Per-nucleotide qualities are absent, and no much larger clonotype sits a single base away.

Genomic DNA was isolated from the sorted cells so that the TCRbeta CDR3 region could be sequenced. The immunoSEQ Assay was used to sequence the TCRbeta CDR3 regions. TCRdb took this table from immuneACCESS and kept in-frame rearrangements with V and J called. Such tables lack part of the clones; where checked against another copy, unresolved V genes explain under half of the gap, and the rest is unexplained. The sample yields under 45,000 clones; roughly 84% were counted once. About 1.7% of the sample is held by the ten biggest clonotypes. Patients with autoimmune disease history or receiving systemic immunosuppression were excluded from the trial. Peripheral blood for TCR sequencing was drawn from every dose cohort at baseline, at cycle 4 day 1 and at cycle 7 day 1. The samples were drawn from a first-in-human, open-label, multicenter phase I dose-escalation trial of ivuxolimab. Adults with locally advanced or metastatic melanoma, renal cell, hepatocellular, or head and neck squamous cell carcinoma were enrolled in the trial. Before TCR sequencing, CD4+ and CD8+ T cells were separately sorted from peripheral blood.

Here the chain combines TRBV18 and TRBJ1-1, with no confident D gene call. This receptor was obtained from an adult with an advanced solid tumor such as melanoma, head and neck, liver or kidney cancer. Sequences were derived from CD4+ or CD8+ T cells sorted from blood, sampled in a trial of the OX40 agonist ivuxolimab. Read as DNA, the sequence is TGTGCCAGCTCACCCCCCCGGGAGGGTTCGAACACTGAAGCTTTCTTT. This gives the protein CASSPPREGSNTEAFF.